This T cell receptor (beta chain) was recovered during a study of blood T cell repertoires in COVID-19. Study summary: Sites across the United States, Italy and Spain contributed samples from acute and convalescent COVID-19.

The method was immunoSEQ multiplex PCR; TCRdb's version includes in-frame clones alone and lacks a portion of them. The sample lists roughly 400,000 clones; approximately 87% were seen once. The CDR3 is 16 residues long. The V gene lost 0 bases and the J gene lost 5 bases, with 17 bases spanning the gap. The germline V gene encodes CDR1 SGDLS and CDR2 YYNGEE. V gene TRBV9 combines with J gene TRBJ1-1, with D maybe TRBD1 (6 bases). The TCR originated in a woman aged 60-70 years with COVID-19, enrolled during active disease. Sample: peripheral blood. CDR3 in DNA: TGTGCCAGCAGCGTAGGTAGTAGTGGGGGCGCGACTGAAGCTTTCTTT. Amino acids: CASSVGSSGGATEAFF.